One sample yielded the 20 T cell receptor beta chains listed below, sequenced in a study of T cell repertoires in ileal Crohn's disease. Repertoires were generated with immunoSEQ multiplex PCR, while TCRdb's copy carries only in-frame clones and drops some. The data contain around 15,000 clones, 70% to 85% of them singletons. Time point given: inflamed ileum from the surgical specimen. Sequencing was performed on ileal tissue. The receptors derive from an adult with Crohn's disease.

CDR3 sequence reads: CASRGQANLQAFF. The CDR3 nucleotides read TGTGCCAGCAGGGGACAGGCTAATCTTCAAGCTTTCTTT. V is TRBV6-5 and J is TRBJ1-1; TRBD1 matches at 8 bases. The V and J ends lost 6 bases and 9 bases, in that order; junction bases with no gene match: 9. Looked up from germline, CDR1 is MNHEY and CDR2 is SVGAGI. This CDR3 is built from 13 residues.

The chain has TRBV4-1 and TRBJ2-1; 11 bases align to TRBD1. V was clipped by 3 bases and J by 5 bases; unmatched bases: 9. Germline CDR1 is MGHRA and CDR2 is YSYEKL. The length of the CDR3 is 17 residues. The CDR3 here is CASSQAPGQGDHNEQFF. In nucleotides, the CDR3 is TGCGCCAGCAGCCAGGCCCCGGGACAGGGGGATCACAATGAGCAGTTCTTC.

The gene calls are TRBV6-6 and TRBJ2-3; D is undetermined. CDR1 is MNHNY and CDR2 is SVGAGI in the germline V gene (reference sequence). Trimming stripped 0 bases from V and 2 bases from J, with 9 bases between. The CDR3 is 15 amino acids. This CDR3 is CASSYSAGSTDTQYF. The CDR3 DNA follows: TGTGCCAGCAGTTACTCCGCCGGGTCCACAGATACGCAGTATTTT.

The rearrangement joins TRBV19 to TRBJ2-2; 10 bases are shared with TRBD1. This CDR3 has 15 residues. Germline V gene data show CDR1 as LNHDA and CDR2 as SQIVND (reference sequence). The V segment lost 4 bases and the J segment 3 bases; nucleotides outside the gene matches: 2. Here the CDR3 reads CASSRTGGDTGELFF. CDR3 in DNA: TGTGCCAGTAGTAGGACAGGGGGGGACACCGGGGAGCTGTTTTTT.

This clone was detected only a few times. This chain links TRBV18 with TRBJ1-2, with D unresolved. V lost 6 bases and J lost 3, with 17 bases in between. From germline, CDR1 is KGHSH and CDR2 LQKENI. This CDR3 has 15 amino acids. CDR3 sequence (DNA): TGTGCCAGCTCCCTCGACACCACGGCGGACTATGGCTACACCTTC. Translated, it gives CASSLDTTADYGYTF.

This chain joins TRBV2 and TRBJ2-7; tentatively, D is TRBD1 (6 bases). This CDR3 is built from 13 residues. Looked up from germline, CDR1 is SNHLY and CDR2 is FYNNEI. V gave up 3 bases and J gave up 8 bases, with 14 bases separating them. The CDR3 is CASSDSGVGKQYF. The CDR3 coding sequence is TGTGCCAGCAGTGACTCAGGGGTTGGTAAGCAGTACTTC.

The chain combines TRBV5-5 with TRBJ1-5; D is ambiguous. Germline V gives CDR1 SGHKS, CDR2 YYEKEE (reference sequence). With 2 bases removed from V and 3 bases from J, the gap between germline ends came to 9 bases. The CDR3 runs 14 residues. The chain's CDR3 is CASSLGQNNQPQHF. The CDR3 nucleotides are TGTGCCAGCAGCTTAGGTCAGAACAATCAGCCCCAGCATTTT.

V is TRBV7-9 and J is TRBJ1-5; D is possibly TRBD1 (6 bases). CDR3 length equals 18 residues. Between the trimmed V and J ends, which lost 5 bases and 4 bases, there was a span of 24 bases. Germline V gene sequence: CDR1 SEHNR, CDR2 FQNEAQ (reference sequence). The DNA of the CDR3 is TGTGCCAGCAGCCACTCCCAGGGGATTACAGGGAGGAATCAGCCCCAGCATTTT. As protein: CASSHSQGITGRNQPQHF.

This chain uses TRBV5-1 with TRBJ1-1, with D perhaps TRBD1 (5 bases). The V gene's germline CDR1 is SGHRS and CDR2 YFSETQ. This CDR3 is 15 amino acids long. V lost 4 bases, J lost 0 bases, and 13 bases lay in between. CDR3 nucleotide sequence: TGCGCCAGCAGCCCCGCCGGGGCCCTGAACACTGAAGCTTTCTTT. Translated, it gives CASSPAGALNTEAFF.

V and J are TRBV5-1 and TRBJ2-2, with D perhaps matching TRBD1 (6 bases). V gave up 3 bases and J gave up 6 bases, with 9 bases separating them. The CDR3 loop spans 13 amino acids. CDR1 is SGHRS, CDR2 YFSETQ, per germline. CDR3 coding DNA: TGCGCCAGCAGCTCACAGGGTGCCGGGGAGCTGTTTTTT. This encodes CASSSQGAGELFF.

The chain uses TRBV27 and TRBJ1-4; no firm D call. Trimming pared 6 bases from V and 4 bases from J, leaving 6 bases between. This CDR3 comprises 12 residues. The germline gives CDR1 MNHEY, CDR2 SMNVEV (reference sequence). DNA of the CDR3: TGTGCCAGCAGCAGGTATAATGAAAAACTGTTTTTT. Amino acid sequence: CASSRYNEKLFF.

V usage is TRBV6-1 and J usage is TRBJ2-3, with TRBD1 matching over 7 bases. Germline CDR1 and CDR2: MNHNS and SASEGT. The J segment lost 1 base and the V segment lost 4 bases, leaving 8 bases of the junction unmatched. CDR3 size: 16 residues. The CDR3 spells CASSGLTGDGTDTQYF. In DNA, the CDR3 is TGTGCCAGCAGTGGACTTACAGGGGACGGCACAGATACGCAGTATTTT.

This clone was observed a handful of times. This chain joins TRBV5-1 and TRBJ1-2; D ambiguous. V lost 4 bases, J lost 7 bases, and 17 bases lay in between. The CDR3 has 14 residues. CDR1 and CDR2 from the germline V gene are SGHRS and YFSETQ. The CDR3 is CASSPETGWGGYTF. CDR3 nucleotide sequence: TGCGCCAGCAGCCCGGAGACGGGGTGGGGTGGCTACACCTTC.

This clone occurred once. The chain employs TRBV27 and TRBJ2-5; 16 bases align to TRBD2. After removal of 5 bases from V and 5 bases from J, the junction contained 8 bases not matched to a gene. The CDR3 loop spans 17 amino acids. CDR1 is MNHEY, CDR2 SMNVEV, per germline (reference sequence). CDR3 protein: CASSPGTSGGGQETQYF. Here the CDR3 DNA reads TGTGCCAGCAGTCCCGGGACTAGCGGGGGGGGCCAGGAGACCCAGTACTTC.

The chain carries TRBV11-2 and TRBJ2-7; TRBD1 is a possible D gene (5 bases). The CDR3 covers 13 residues. The V gene lost 5 bases and the J gene lost 8 bases, with 16 bases spanning the gap. Germline CDR1 SGHAT, CDR2 FQNNGV. The CDR3 nucleotides are TGTGCCAGCAGCCCAGAGAACAGGCACCAGCAGTACTTC. It encodes CASSPENRHQQYF.

The chain recombines TRBV12-5 with TRBJ1-5; D is uncertain. The germline V gene encodes CDR1 LGHNT and CDR2 FRNRAP. V was shortened by 1 base and J by 6 bases, with 7 bases between the two germline ends. There are 13 residues in the CDR3. DNA of the CDR3: TGTGCTAGTGGTTTGGGCACAGCTCAGCCCCAGCATTTT. This encodes CASGLGTAQPQHF.

V is TRBV10-1 and J is TRBJ1-4, with no clear D. V lost 2 bases to trimming and J lost 6 bases, with 7 bases between them. Germline V CDR1 and CDR2: WNHNN, SYGVQD (reference sequence). This CDR3 comprises 13 residues. The CDR3 coding sequence is TGCGCCAGCAGTGAGAGGGTCGATGAAAAACTGTTTTTT. Translating it yields CASSERVDEKLFF.

This clone has just a few counts. The chain has TRBV5-4 and TRBJ1-3; D call uncertain. V was clipped by 4 bases and J by 4 bases, with 6 bases between them. The CDR3 is 12 residues long. Germline-derived CDR1 and CDR2 are SGHNT and YYREEE (reference sequence). As DNA, the CDR3 is TGTGCCAGCAGCACGTCAGGAAACACCATATATTTT. This codes for CASSTSGNTIYF.

This clone turned up a few times. Other DNA variants within this sample encode the same CDR3. The chain combines TRBV6-5 with TRBJ2-7, with D maybe TRBD2 (5 bases). This CDR3 contains 14 residues. V lost 5 bases, J lost 0 bases, and 11 bases lay in between. Looked up from germline, CDR1 is MNHEY and CDR2 is SVGAGI. The CDR3 sequence is CASSGRGSSYEQYF. The CDR3 DNA follows: TGTGCCAGCAGTGGTCGGGGATCCTCCTACGAGCAGTACTTC.

This clone was recorded only once. This likely comes from a read error, as the CDR3 has no conserved phenylalanine or tryptophan at its end. It is unclear where the CDR3 begins or ends on the DNA, so no DNA is shown, and the CDR3 is as TCRdb lists it. The chain combines TRBV15 with TRBJ1-4. A total of 13 residues make up the CDR3, ends included. Germline assignment: CDR1 LNHNV and CDR2 YYDKDF (reference sequence). CDR3 region: CATSRDIGRDGVY.